This T cell receptor beta chain was recorded in a study of identical twins. MiXCR was run by TCRdb on the 5' RACE reads, yielding one entry per CDR3 protein. The sample carries approximately 230,000 distinct CDR3 sequences, over 5% recorded once. In this sample, this clonotype turned up many times. The CDR3 is 19 residues long. Germline-derived CDR1 and CDR2 are SGHVS and FQNEAQ. V lost 0 bases and J 2 bases, leaving 22 bases between the germline ends. The same specimen was also included in a second study, on T cells expressing NK-cell markers.

Specimen: CD8+ T cells sorted from blood. The clonotype originates from a woman aged 18-29 years in good health. The chain joins TRBV7-8 to TRBJ2-5; tentatively, D is TRBD2 (6 bases). CDR3 region: CASSLALISEGRGQETQYF. The CDR3 nucleotides are TGTGCCAGCAGCTTAGCGCTTATCTCGGAGGGGCGCGGGCAAGAGACCCAGTACTTC.